One T cell receptor beta chain is described in this entry. As yet, its antigen is unknown. Negatively enriched CD4+ T cells were divided by CD45RA into naive and memory. The data stem from a study of shared clonotypes between healthy human individuals. The overall study: The plates for each donor numbered three CD4 naive, three CD4 memory, two CD8 naive and one CD8 memory. Findings and caveats of the study: Sequencing of the sorted subsets was shown by rarefaction to be incomplete despite large depth.

Assay used: immunoSEQ multiplex PCR; TCRdb lists only in-frame clones, some missing. This table holds about 1,500,000 clones, roughly 96% found once. The CDR3 sequence is 14 residues long. V dropped 3 bases and J dropped 3 bases, with 11 bases sitting between them. Germline-derived CDR1 and CDR2 are MDHEN and SYDVKM. What was sequenced was naive CD4+ T cells sorted from blood. Subset defined: CD45RA+ positively selected. The sequence derives from a man aged 25 to 45 in good health. V gene TRBV28 combines with J gene TRBJ1-2; D perhaps matches TRBD1 (5 bases). The chain's CDR3 is CASSLVTGYYGYTF. CDR3 DNA sequence: TGTGCCAGCAGTTTGGTCACAGGCTACTATGGCTACACCTTC.